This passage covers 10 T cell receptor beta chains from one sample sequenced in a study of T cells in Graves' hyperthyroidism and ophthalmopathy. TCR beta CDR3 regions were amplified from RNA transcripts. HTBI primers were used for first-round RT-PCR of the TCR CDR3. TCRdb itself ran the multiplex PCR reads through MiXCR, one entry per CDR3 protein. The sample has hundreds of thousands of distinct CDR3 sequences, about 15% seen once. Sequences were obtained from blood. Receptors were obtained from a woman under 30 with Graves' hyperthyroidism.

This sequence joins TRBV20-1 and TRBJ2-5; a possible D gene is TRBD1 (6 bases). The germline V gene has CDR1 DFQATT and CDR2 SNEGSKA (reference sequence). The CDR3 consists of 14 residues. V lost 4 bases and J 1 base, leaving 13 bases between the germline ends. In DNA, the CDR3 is TGCAGTGCTAACAGGGAAAGGAGCCAAGAGACCCAGTACTTC. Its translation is CSANRERSQETQYF.

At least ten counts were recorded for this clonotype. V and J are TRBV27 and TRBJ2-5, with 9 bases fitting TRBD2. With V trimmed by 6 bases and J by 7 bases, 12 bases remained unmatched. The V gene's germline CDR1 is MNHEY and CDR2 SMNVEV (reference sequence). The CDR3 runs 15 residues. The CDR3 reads CASSRNTGLAATQYF. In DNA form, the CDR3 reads TGTGCCAGCAGCCGAAACACGGGACTAGCTGCGACCCAGTACTTC.

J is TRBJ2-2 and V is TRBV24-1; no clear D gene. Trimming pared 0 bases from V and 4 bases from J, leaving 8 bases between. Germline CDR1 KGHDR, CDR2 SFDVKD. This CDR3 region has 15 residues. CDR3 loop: CATSDLARTTGELFF. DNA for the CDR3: TGTGCCACCAGTGATTTGGCCCGGACCACCGGGGAGCTGTTTTTT.

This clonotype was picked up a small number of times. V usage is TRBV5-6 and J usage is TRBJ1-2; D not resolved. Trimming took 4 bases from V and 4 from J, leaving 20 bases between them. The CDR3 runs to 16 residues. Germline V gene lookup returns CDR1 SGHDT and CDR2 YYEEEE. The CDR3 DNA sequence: TGTGCCAGCAGCATACTTGCTCTTCAGACCACCTATGGCTACACCTTC. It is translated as CASSILALQTTYGYTF.

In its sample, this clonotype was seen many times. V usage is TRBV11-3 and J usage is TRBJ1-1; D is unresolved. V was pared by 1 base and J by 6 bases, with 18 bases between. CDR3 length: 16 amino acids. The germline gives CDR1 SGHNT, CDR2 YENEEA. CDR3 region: CASSLGISTHPAEAFF. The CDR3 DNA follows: TGTGCCAGCAGCTTAGGGATCAGTACTCACCCGGCTGAAGCTTTCTTT.

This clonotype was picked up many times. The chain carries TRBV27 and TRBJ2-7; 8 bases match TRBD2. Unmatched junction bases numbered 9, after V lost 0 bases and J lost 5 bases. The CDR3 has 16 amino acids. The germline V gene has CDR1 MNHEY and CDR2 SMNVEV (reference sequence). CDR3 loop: CASSLSPGSGRHEQYF. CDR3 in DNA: TGTGCCAGCAGTTTATCCCCAGGGAGCGGGAGACACGAGCAGTACTTC.

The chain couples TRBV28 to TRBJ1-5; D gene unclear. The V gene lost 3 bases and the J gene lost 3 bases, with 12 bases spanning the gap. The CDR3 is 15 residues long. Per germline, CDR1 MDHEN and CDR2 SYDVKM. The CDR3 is CASSFVLGNNQPQHF. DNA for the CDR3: TGTGCCAGCAGTTTCGTTTTGGGGAACAATCAGCCCCAGCATTTT.

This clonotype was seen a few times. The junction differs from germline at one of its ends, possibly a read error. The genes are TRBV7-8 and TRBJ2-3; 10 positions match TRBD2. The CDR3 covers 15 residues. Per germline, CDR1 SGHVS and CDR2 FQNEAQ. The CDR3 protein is CASSVAGGGVDTQYF. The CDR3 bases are TGTGCCAGCAGCGTAGCGGGAGGAGGGGTTGATACGCAGTATTTT.

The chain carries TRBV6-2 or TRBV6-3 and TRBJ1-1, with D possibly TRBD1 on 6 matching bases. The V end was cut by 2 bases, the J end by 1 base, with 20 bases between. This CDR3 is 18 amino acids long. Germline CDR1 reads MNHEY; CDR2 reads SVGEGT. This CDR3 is CASSYGRQGSSANTEAFF. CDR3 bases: TGTGCCAGCAGTTACGGGAGGCAGGGGAGTTCGGCGAACACTGAAGCTTTCTTT.

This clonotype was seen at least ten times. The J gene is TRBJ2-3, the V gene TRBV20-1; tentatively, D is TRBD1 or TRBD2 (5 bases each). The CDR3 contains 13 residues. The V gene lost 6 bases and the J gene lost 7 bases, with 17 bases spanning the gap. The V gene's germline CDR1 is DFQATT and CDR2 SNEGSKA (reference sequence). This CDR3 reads CSAQGEHRHTQYF. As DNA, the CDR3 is TGCAGTGCCCAAGGGGAGCACCGCCATACGCAGTATTTT.